What follows are 25 T cell receptor beta chains derived from one specimen sequenced in a study of kidney transplant recipient with SARS-CoV-2 infection. In TCRdb, the reads were re-called with MiXCR into one record per CDR3 protein. The table shows approximately 240,000 distinct CDR3 sequences, with under 35% occurring only once. The sample consisted of a blood sample, taken at baseline and between days 110 and 120 from a kidney transplant recipient. Receptors were obtained from a young adult male patient who had COVID-19 and was a kidney transplant recipient. These T cells may partly come from the graft donor.

Comment on this clonotype: A read error may be the cause here, since a much bigger clone is one base away. The gene calls are TRBV11-3 and TRBJ2-3; perhaps TRBD1 as D (6 bases). The CDR3 runs 16 residues. The germline CDR1 and CDR2 sequences are SGHNT and YENEEA. The CDR3 reads CASSLDTFGGTDMQYF. The CDR3 DNA reads as TGTGCCAGCAGCTTAGATACTTTTGGGGGCACAGATATGCAGTATTTT.

This clonotype occurred many times. J is TRBJ1-5 and V is TRBV4-1, with D possibly being TRBD1 (5 bases). The CDR3 length is 13 residues. Germline CDR1 MGHRA, CDR2 YSYEKL. Trimming took 3 bases from V and 6 from J, leaving 9 bases between them. The CDR3 here is CASSHRDGQPQHF. Written as DNA, the CDR3 is TGCGCCAGCAGCCACAGGGATGGTCAGCCCCAGCATTTT.

The chain recombines TRBV5-1 with TRBJ2-4; TRBD2 aligns across 13 bases. Germline V CDR1 and CDR2: SGHRS, YFSETQ. This CDR3 is 21 amino acids long. The junction had 18 bases not matched to a gene; V was cut back by 3 bases and J by 3 bases. This CDR3 reads CASSWSGTSGMRGSGKNIQYF. For the CDR3, the DNA is TGCGCCAGCAGCTGGAGTGGGACTAGCGGGATGAGGGGGTCTGGCAAAAACATTCAGTACTTC.

This clonotype was observed at least ten times. J is TRBJ2-2 and V is TRBV9, with 7 bases fitting TRBD2. Germline CDR1 and CDR2: SGDLS and YYNGEE. V dropped 6 bases and J dropped 6; count of bases not matched to a gene: 5. The CDR3 is 13 residues long. DNA of the CDR3: TGTGCCAGCACCCCCGGGGGGTCCGGGGAGCTGTTTTTT. Translating gives CASTPGGSGELFF. Supplemented by reference TRBV9 and TRBJ2-2, the full variable domain reads DSGVTQTPKHLITATGQRVTLRCSPRSGDLSVYWYQQSLDQGLQFLIQYYNGEERAKGNILERFSAQQFPDLHSELNLSSLELGDSALYFCASTPGGSGELFFGEGSRLTVL.

This clonotype was counted ten times or more. The chain combines TRBV20-1 with TRBJ2-7; D gene uncertain. The germline CDR1 and CDR2 sequences are DFQATT and SNEGSKA (reference sequence). Trimming removed 4 bases at V and 3 bases at J, with 16 bases between. This CDR3 contains 14 residues. The CDR3 DNA sequence: TGCAGTGCTATCGGGCCCCCGAATTACTACGAGCAGTACTTC. It yields the protein CSAIGPPNYYEQYF.

This clonotype occurred many times. The chain combines TRBV14 with TRBJ2-7; D gene ambiguous. Trimming took off 3 bases at V and 6 bases at J, with 12 bases between the two ends. The CDR3 length is 13 residues. Germline assignment: CDR1 SGHDN and CDR2 FVKESK. The CDR3 spells CASSQGLGREQYF. In DNA form, the CDR3 reads TGTGCCAGCAGCCAGGGATTGGGCCGCGAGCAGTACTTC.

This clonotype was seen only a few times. The gene calls are TRBV20-1 and TRBJ2-5, with 10 bases matching TRBD2. CDR1 and CDR2 from the germline V gene are DFQATT and SNEGSKA (reference sequence). The CDR3 has 15 amino acids. The V gene end was trimmed by 6 bases and the J gene end by 3 bases; junction bases not matched to a gene: 10. Here the CDR3 reads CSAVHGLAGEETQYF. CDR3 DNA sequence: TGCAGTGCCGTCCACGGTCTAGCGGGAGAAGAGACCCAGTACTTC.

For this clonotype: This may arise from a read error, as a much more abundant clone is one base away. J is TRBJ2-7 and V is TRBV27; TRBD1 matches at 10 bases. V shed 7 bases, J shed 3 bases, and the junction held 9 bases outside the gene matches. In germline, CDR1 is MNHEY, CDR2 SMNVEV (reference sequence). The CDR3 spans 15 residues. In nucleotides, the CDR3 is TGTGCCAGCACTGACAGGGGGCCTTCCAACTACGAGCAGTACTTC. It encodes CASTDRGPSNYEQYF.

In this sample, this clonotype turned up a few times. V is TRBV10-3 and J is TRBJ2-7; the D gene is possibly TRBD2 (6 bases). The CDR3 covers 13 residues. Trimming left V 9 bases short and J 0 bases short, with 12 bases between. CDR1 and CDR2 (germline): ENHRY, SYGVKD. The CDR3, as DNA: TGTGCCATTACCGGGACTGTCTCCTACGAGCAGTACTTC. This encodes CAITGTVSYEQYF.

This clonotype has at least ten counts. This rearrangement joins TRBV28 to TRBJ2-7; 7 bases line up with TRBD2. J was trimmed by 2 bases and V by 7 bases; bases with no gene match: 5. From germline, CDR1 is MDHEN and CDR2 SYDVKM. This CDR3 region has 13 residues. CDR3 nucleotide sequence: TGTGCCAGCATTGGACTAGTGACCTACGAGCAGTACTTC. It codes for CASIGLVTYEQYF. Looking up the rest from reference TRBV28 and TRBJ2-7 gives the full variable domain: DVKVTQSSRYLVKRTGEKVFLECVQDMDHENMFWYRQDPGLGLRLIYFSYDVKMKEKGDIPEGYSVSREKKERFSLILESASTNQTSMYLCASIGLVTYEQYFGPGTRLTVT.

This rearrangement joins TRBV6-8 to TRBJ2-5, with 8 bases fitting TRBD1. Germline V gene lookup returns CDR1 MNHGY and CDR2 SAAAGT. The CDR3 covers 12 residues. V trimming: 10 bases; J trimming: 5 bases; junction bases outside the gene matches: 6. DNA of the CDR3: TGTGCCACCGCGGACAGGGCGGAGACCCAGTACTTC. It is translated as CATADRAETQYF.

In its sample, this clonotype was seen many times. This rearrangement joins TRBV3-1 to TRBJ2-2; D gene unclear. V lost 5 bases, J lost 5 bases, and 24 bases lay in between. CDR1 is LGHDT, CDR2 YNNKEL, per germline (reference sequence). The CDR3 has 18 amino acids. This CDR3 reads CASSFTVPISGLTGELFF. The CDR3 DNA reads TGTGCCAGCAGCTTTACCGTTCCCATTTCAGGCTTGACCGGGGAGCTGTTTTTT.

Many counts were recorded for this clonotype. V usage is TRBV12-3 or TRBV12-4 and J usage is TRBJ1-1; D gene uncertain. V was trimmed by 0 bases and J by 0 bases, leaving 5 bases between them. The CDR3 totals 14 residues. The CDR3 here is CASSLAPMNTEAFF. DNA of the CDR3: TGTGCCAGCAGTTTAGCACCCATGAACACTGAAGCTTTCTTT.

With respect to this clonotype: The junction departs from germline at one end; a sequencing error may be responsible. The CDR3 DNA reads as TGTGCCAGCAGTCAGGACGCTGAGCGGTTCTTC. Translation gives CASSQDAERFF. The rearrangement uses TRBV12-3 or TRBV12-4 and TRBJ2-1; D is uncertain. CDR3 length: 11 residues.

Regarding this clonotype: This sequence may be a read error, since a much larger clone differs from it by one base. The rearrangement links TRBV12-5 to TRBJ1-1, with D unresolved. CDR3 length equals 13 residues. The V gene's germline CDR1 is LGHNT and CDR2 FRNRAP. V lost 6 bases to trimming and J lost 3 bases, with 11 bases between them. The CDR3 here is CASGPSEDTEAFF. The DNA of the CDR3 is TGTGCTAGTGGACCCTCAGAAGACACTGAAGCTTTCTTT.

In the case of this clonotype: A much larger clone differs from this one at a single base, so this may be a read error. The chain has TRBV25-1 and TRBJ1-3; D is unclear. From germline, CDR1 is MGHDK and CDR2 SYGVNS. The length of the CDR3 is 11 residues. The CDR3 loop is CTSTSGNTIYF. The CDR3 DNA reads TGTACCAGCACTTCCGGAAACACCATATATTTT.

This clonotype came up many times. The chain carries TRBV6-5 and TRBJ2-7; the match to TRBD2 covers 8 bases. Per germline, CDR1 MNHEY and CDR2 SVGAGI. The CDR3 contains 18 residues. V shed 4 bases and J 6 bases; nucleotides not matched to a gene: 20. In nucleotides, the CDR3 is TGTGCCAGCAGTTCCCAGCGGGAGCCGTTCCTAAAGCTAAGCGAGCAGTACTTC. This encodes CASSSQREPFLKLSEQYF.

As regards this clonotype: One end of the junction is discordant with germline, which a read error may explain. The CDR3, as DNA: TGTGCCAGTAGCGGTGTCTCTGGGGTCAACGTCCTGACTTTC. Translation gives CASSGVSGVNVLTF. The gene calls are TRBV19 and TRBJ2-6; D not resolved. Germline V gene sequence: CDR1 LNHDA, CDR2 SQIVND (reference sequence). The CDR3 is 14 amino acids.

Comment on this clonotype: This may be a read error: a much more frequent sequence differs by one nucleotide. The CDR3 spells CASSQDADRETQYF. In DNA, the CDR3 is TGTGCCAGCAGCCAAGATGCGGACAGGGAGACCCAGTACTTC. The chain combines TRBV4-2 with TRBJ2-5; 7 bases are a match to TRBD1. Germline V CDR1 and CDR2: LGHNA, YNFKEQ. J was trimmed by 5 bases and V by 0 bases; bases with no gene match: 3. This CDR3 is built from 14 residues.

Remarks on this clonotype: A read error is possible here, since a much larger clone lies one base away. The V and J genes are TRBV6-8 and TRBJ1-1; the D is unclear. CDR3 length: 12 residues. V lost 7 bases, J lost 6 bases, and 12 bases lay in between. Germline V gives CDR1 MNHGY, CDR2 SAAAGT. CDR3 protein: CASKEGDAEAFF. In DNA, the CDR3 is TGTGCCAGCAAAGAAGGAGACGCTGAAGCTTTCTTT.

At least ten counts were recorded for this clonotype. The V call is TRBV5-1, the J call TRBJ2-5; 10 nucleotides agree with TRBD1. The CDR3 is 16 residues long. Germline lookup yields CDR1 SGHRS and CDR2 YFSETQ. V shed 8 bases, J shed 4 bases, and the junction held 14 bases outside the gene matches. This CDR3 reads CASSLGTGDGGETQYF. CDR3 DNA: TGCGCCAGTAGCCTCGGGACAGGGGACGGAGGAGAGACCCAGTACTTC.

A few counts support this clonotype. V and J are TRBV7-9 and TRBJ2-5; either TRBD1 or TRBD2 may fit D (5 bases each). This CDR3 has 13 residues. Per the germline V gene, CDR1 is SEHNR and CDR2 is FQNEAQ (reference sequence). V was trimmed by 1 base and J by 9 bases, leaving 12 bases between them. CDR3 sequence reads: CASSLVLKGPQYF. The CDR3 coding sequence is TGTGCCAGCAGCTTAGTACTTAAGGGACCCCAGTACTTC.

This clonotype was seen repeatedly, ten times or more. V and J are TRBV5-8 and TRBJ1-2; D uncertain. Germline V lookup: CDR1 SGHTS, CDR2 YDEGEE. V gave up 7 bases and J gave up 4 bases, with 23 bases separating them. The CDR3 has 16 residues. CDR3 amino acids: CASVWCHPRKTYGYTF. In DNA, the CDR3 is TGTGCCAGCGTGTGGTGTCATCCACGAAAGACCTATGGCTACACCTTC.

Many counts were recorded for this clonotype. The V gene is TRBV2, the J gene TRBJ2-4; TRBD1 matches 7 bases. Gene TRBJ2-7 matches the end of the DNA better, so the J call may be wrong. CDR3 length equals 13 residues. Germline CDR1 reads SNHLY; CDR2 reads FYNNEI. In nucleotides, the CDR3 is TGTGCCAGCAGAGGACAGGCTACCTACGAGCAGTACTTC. This gives the protein CASRGQATYEQYF.

V usage is TRBV21-1 and J usage is TRBJ1-2; TRBD1, the D gene given by the table, was not confirmed from the DNA. TRBV21-1 is termed a pseudogene. The CDR3 is 17 amino acids. CDR3 amino acids: CARSKWSWGQRLYGYTF. For the CDR3, the DNA is TGTGCCAGAAGCAAATGGTCTTGGGGACAGAGGCTTTATGGCTACACCTTC.